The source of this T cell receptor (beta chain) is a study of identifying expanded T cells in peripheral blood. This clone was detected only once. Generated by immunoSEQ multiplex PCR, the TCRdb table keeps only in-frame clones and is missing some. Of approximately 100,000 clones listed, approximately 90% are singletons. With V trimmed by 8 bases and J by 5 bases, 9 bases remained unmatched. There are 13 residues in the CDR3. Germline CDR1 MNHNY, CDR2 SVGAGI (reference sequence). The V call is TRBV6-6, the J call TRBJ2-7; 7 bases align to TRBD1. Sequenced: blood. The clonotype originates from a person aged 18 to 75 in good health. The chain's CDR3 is CASSGTVFHEQYF. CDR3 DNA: TGTGCCAGCTCCGGGACAGTTTTCCACGAGCAGTACTTC.